This T cell receptor beta chain was recorded in a study of CD8+ T cells in alopecia areata. Regarding the study as a whole: Alphabeta T cells residing in normal skin are also sequenced in scalp samples. Lesional scalp displayed greater clonality than normal scalp, most notably in alopecia totalis/universalis. Numerous clones, expanded in lesions, remained in scalp and blood during tofacitinib.

Extracted RNA was reverse transcribed, and the resulting cDNA served as sequencing template. Profiling relied on immunoSEQ multiplex PCR, and the TCRdb table lists in-frame clones only, not all of them. The sample shows 180,000 or so clones, around 49% of them seen only once. The CDR3 runs 14 residues. Trimming took off 4 bases at V and 0 bases at J, with 8 bases between the two ends. Germline V gives CDR1 SGHVS, CDR2 FNYEAQ. The treatment here: oral pan-JAK inhibitor, 5-10 mg twice daily. About this clone: Its antigen is not identified.

The receptor comes from a human donor with alopecia areata. The sample was CD8+ T cells sorted from blood, taken around week 52, from a patient treated with tofacitinib. The chain couples TRBV7-6 to TRBJ2-3; D remains unclear. CDR3 residues: CASSSRQSTDTQYF. DNA for the CDR3: TGTGCCAGCAGCTCCAGGCAAAGCACAGATACGCAGTATTTT.